Listed below are T cell receptor beta chains from one sample, sequenced in a study of blood T cell repertoires in COVID-19. Clones were sequenced by immunoSEQ multiplex PCR, and TCRdb holds only the in-frame ones, with some missing. The table lists approximately 49,000 clones, more than 75% of them singletons. Material for sequencing was peripheral blood. The source is a man over 45 with acute or convalescent COVID-19. Each CDR3 is given with its conserved first and last residue. The order of the fields is D gene, clone size, J gene, V gene, CDR3 DNA, CDR3 protein. The D gene is left open where the match is weak. Where a row states a size, it is once, few, many or the class of an expanded clone; other rows omit it.

D gene: -
clone size: -
J gene: TRBJ1-5
V gene: TRBV19
CDR3 DNA: TGTGCCAGTAGTCGGACAGCCCTTTATAGCAATCAGCCCCAGCATTTT
CDR3 protein: CASSRTALYSNQPQHF

D gene: TRBD1
clone size: -
J gene: TRBJ1-5
V gene: TRBV16
CDR3 DNA: TGTGCCAGCAGCCGGCCGGGACAGGGGAGCAATCAGCCCCAGCATTTT
CDR3 protein: CASSRPGQGSNQPQHF

D gene: -
clone size: -
J gene: TRBJ2-3
V gene: TRBV29-1
CDR3 DNA: TGCAGCACGACCACAGGGTTAGGGACAGATACGCAGTATTTT
CDR3 protein: CSTTTGLGTDTQYF

D gene: TRBD2
clone size: -
J gene: TRBJ2-5
V gene: TRBV25-1
CDR3 DNA: TGTGCCAGCAGTGATGGTAGCGGGGGACAAGAGACCCAGTACTTC
CDR3 protein: CASSDGSGGQETQYF

D gene: TRBD1
clone size: -
J gene: TRBJ2-2
V gene: TRBV19
CDR3 DNA: TGTGCCAGTAGTCCATCCGGGACAGGGCGCACCGGGGAGCTGTTTTTT
CDR3 protein: CASSPSGTGRTGELFF

D gene: TRBD1
clone size: -
J gene: TRBJ1-1
V gene: TRBV16
CDR3 DNA: TGTGCCAGCAGCCAGTTGGGACAGGGTCCCACTGAAGCTTTCTTT
CDR3 protein: CASSQLGQGPTEAFF

D gene: TRBD1
clone size: -
J gene: TRBJ1-2
V gene: TRBV7-8
CDR3 DNA: TGTGCCAGCAGCCGACAGGGGGACTATGGCTACACCTTC
CDR3 protein: CASSRQGDYGYTF

D gene: -
clone size: -
J gene: TRBJ2-3
V gene: TRBV19
CDR3 DNA: TGTGCCAGTTCTAGGGGGGATACGCAGTATTTT
CDR3 protein: CASSRGDTQYF

D gene: -
clone size: -
J gene: TRBJ2-1
V gene: TRBV5-1
CDR3 DNA: TGCGCCAGCAGCAATGGGGCCGCCTTCCTTTACAATGAGCAGTTCTTC
CDR3 protein: CASSNGAAFLYNEQFF

D gene: -
clone size: -
J gene: TRBJ1-1
V gene: TRBV2
CDR3 DNA: TGTGCCAGCACGACACAGGGCTGGTTTACTGAAGCTTTCTTT
CDR3 protein: CASTTQGWFTEAFF

D gene: TRBD2
clone size: -
J gene: TRBJ2-5
V gene: TRBV7-9
CDR3 DNA: TGTGCTAGCGAAGAGGGTGGCGGGAGGCGCTCGGCGGAGACCCAGTACTTC
CDR3 protein: CASEEGGGRRSAETQYF

D gene: TRBD2
clone size: -
J gene: TRBJ2-3
V gene: TRBV6-1
CDR3 DNA: TGTGCCAGCAGTGAAGAACTAGCGGGGGGGATCGGTACAGATACGCAGTATTTT
CDR3 protein: CASSEELAGGIGTDTQYF

D gene: -
clone size: -
J gene: TRBJ1-2
V gene: TRBV28
CDR3 DNA: TGTGCCAGCAGTTTGTTCCTCGGACCCCCGGGGGAGACTAACTATGGCTACACCTTC
CDR3 protein: CASSLFLGPPGETNYGYTF

D gene: TRBD1
clone size: -
J gene: TRBJ1-1
V gene: TRBV27
CDR3 DNA: TGTGCCGTACAGGGGTGGCGCGGGGAAGCTTTCTTT
CDR3 protein: CAVQGWRGEAFF

D gene: -
clone size: -
J gene: TRBJ2-7
V gene: TRBV1
CDR3 DNA: TGCACCAGCAGCTACGGGCGACTACCTACCTACGAGCAGTACTTC
CDR3 protein: CTSSYGRLPTYEQYF

D gene: TRBD1
clone size: -
J gene: TRBJ1-1
V gene: TRBV27
CDR3 DNA: TGTGCCAGCAGAGGGACAGGAGGAGTTAGGACTGAAGCTTTCTTT
CDR3 protein: CASRGTGGVRTEAFF

D gene: -
clone size: -
J gene: TRBJ2-3
V gene: TRBV20-1
CDR3 DNA: TGCAGTGCTAGTCTCCCGGGCGGGATGCCCACAGATACGCAGTATTTT
CDR3 protein: CSASLPGGMPTDTQYF

D gene: -
clone size: -
J gene: TRBJ2-2
V gene: TRBV25-1
CDR3 DNA: TGTGCCAGCAGTGAGAAAGCAACCGGGGAGCTGTTTTTT
CDR3 protein: CASSEKATGELFF

D gene: TRBD2
clone size: -
J gene: TRBJ2-2
V gene: TRBV7-7
CDR3 DNA: TGTGCTAGCAGCTTAGCGGGGGGGACCAACACCGGGGAGCTGTTTTTT
CDR3 protein: CASSLAGGTNTGELFF

D gene: -
clone size: once
J gene: TRBJ1-2
V gene: TRBV6-5
CDR3 DNA: TGTGCCAGCACCGGGACTCGCTATGGCTACACCTTC
CDR3 protein: CASTGTRYGYTF

D gene: -
clone size: -
J gene: TRBJ1-6
V gene: TRBV2
CDR3 DNA: TGTGCCAGCAGTGGCGGGGACTCCTATAATTCACCCCTCCACTTT
CDR3 protein: CASSGGDSYNSPLHF

D gene: -
clone size: -
J gene: TRBJ1-2
V gene: TRBV19
CDR3 DNA: TGTGCCAGTAGTATCACAGGGTTCGGCTACACCTTC
CDR3 protein: CASSITGFGYTF

D gene: TRBD2
clone size: -
J gene: TRBJ2-7
V gene: TRBV30
CDR3 DNA: TGTGCCTGGGTAGGGGTGCTAGCGGGGAACTACGAGCAGTACTTC
CDR3 protein: CAWVGVLAGNYEQYF

D gene: TRBD1
clone size: -
J gene: TRBJ1-2
V gene: TRBV15
CDR3 DNA: TGTGCCACCAGCGCCGGGACAGAGTACGATGGCTACACCTTC
CDR3 protein: CATSAGTEYDGYTF

D gene: -
clone size: -
J gene: TRBJ2-1
V gene: TRBV24-1
CDR3 DNA: TGTGCCACCAGTGATTGGGCAGGTGACTACAATGAGCAGTTCTTC
CDR3 protein: CATSDWAGDYNEQFF

D gene: TRBD2
clone size: once
J gene: TRBJ2-1
V gene: TRBV4-1
CDR3 DNA: TGCGCCAGCAGCCAAGTTTTACTAGCGGGAACTACCCTCTCCTACAATGAGCAGTTCTTC
CDR3 protein: CASSQVLLAGTTLSYNEQFF

D gene: -
clone size: -
J gene: TRBJ1-1
V gene: TRBV7-2
CDR3 DNA: TGTGCCAGCAGCCCCCTACACCGGGAGCTAGGAAGAAACACTGAAGCTTTCTTT
CDR3 protein: CASSPLHRELGRNTEAFF

D gene: TRBD1
clone size: -
J gene: TRBJ2-5
V gene: TRBV27
CDR3 DNA: TGTGCCAGCGCTTCACCCGGGACAGAAGAGACCCAGTACTTC
CDR3 protein: CASASPGTEETQYF

D gene: -
clone size: -
J gene: TRBJ1-5
V gene: TRBV6-6
CDR3 DNA: TGTGCCAGCAGTTTTACAGGGACCCCTAATCAGCCCCAGCATTTT
CDR3 protein: CASSFTGTPNQPQHF

D gene: TRBD1
clone size: -
J gene: TRBJ1-4
V gene: TRBV18
CDR3 DNA: TGTGCCAGCTTGGGGACAGATGAAAAACTGTTTTTT
CDR3 protein: CASLGTDEKLFF

D gene: TRBD2
clone size: -
J gene: TRBJ2-7
V gene: TRBV13
CDR3 DNA: TGTGCCAGCAGCCCGGCGGGACTACCCACTTACGAGCAGTACTTC
CDR3 protein: CASSPAGLPTYEQYF

D gene: -
clone size: -
J gene: TRBJ2-4
V gene: TRBV11-2
CDR3 DNA: TGTGCCAGCAGCTTAAAGGGGCTGACCAAAAACATTCAGTACTTC
CDR3 protein: CASSLKGLTKNIQYF

D gene: TRBD1
clone size: -
J gene: TRBJ2-7
V gene: TRBV30
CDR3 DNA: TGTGCCTGGAGTAACCGGGACAGGGAACTCTACGAGCAGTACTTC
CDR3 protein: CAWSNRDRELYEQYF

D gene: -
clone size: -
J gene: TRBJ2-1
V gene: TRBV6-5
CDR3 DNA: TGTGCCAGCACGCGAAGGGAGTCTGAGCAGTTCTTC
CDR3 protein: CASTRRESEQFF

D gene: -
clone size: -
J gene: TRBJ2-3
V gene: TRBV4-2
CDR3 DNA: TGTGCCAGCAGCCAAGGTAGCGTGGGGGGTCCAACGCAGTATTTT
CDR3 protein: CASSQGSVGGPTQYF

D gene: -
clone size: -
J gene: TRBJ2-7
V gene: TRBV18
CDR3 DNA: TGTGCCAGCTCACCATCGACTTATAAAGACGAGCAGTACTTC
CDR3 protein: CASSPSTYKDEQYF

D gene: TRBD1
clone size: -
J gene: TRBJ2-7
V gene: TRBV18
CDR3 DNA: TGTGCCAGCTCACCCGGACAGGGGCGGGAGCAGTACTTC
CDR3 protein: CASSPGQGREQYF